The TCR beta chain under discussion was sequenced for a study of cytomegalovirus exposure and HLA in healthy donors. General study points: Sequencing probably produced one cluster of sequence variants that were highly shared. When presence/absence was analysed, sequencing depth was taken to be roughly uniform across donors. Another analysis was done later, and it associated approximately 15,000 TCR beta sequences with HLA alleles at 0.05 false discovery rate.

With 60 Vbeta and 13 Jbeta primers, the PCR was carried out. Data came from immunoSEQ multiplex PCR; TCRdb stores just in-frame clones and leaves some out. The table records roughly 120,000 clones, approximately 68% of them present only once. In the case of this clone: The antigen is unknown.

Trimming at V came to 6 bases and at J to 7 bases, leaving 12 bases not matched to a gene. Germline CDR1 is LNHDA and CDR2 is SQIVND (reference sequence). The CDR3 contains 15 residues. This receptor was identified in a man aged 25-40 years in good health and CMV-seropositive. The specimen sequenced was PBMCs. This chain uses TRBV19 with TRBJ1-5; 7 bases line up with TRBD1. The CDR3 protein is CASRPLGSGGQPQHF. The CDR3 DNA reads as TGTGCCAGTAGGCCCCTGGGATCAGGGGGACAGCCCCAGCATTTT.